This T cell receptor (beta chain) was identified in a study of T cell clonality in common variable immunodeficiency. This clone was detected ten times or more. The read halts 3 residues ahead of the CDR3 end, with the missing end drawn from the germline J gene. The assay was immunoSEQ multiplex PCR, and TCRdb's table has in-frame clones only and misses some. The specimen has under 40,000 clones, none found just once. The V end lost 4 bases, the J end lost 1 base, and 11 bases lay between the germline ends. Germline CDR1 and CDR2: LNHDA and SQIVND (reference sequence). This CDR3 region has 15 residues.

The chain uses TRBV19 and TRBJ2-1; D is perhaps TRBD1 (5 bases). The sequence derives from a person between 18 and 75 years old in good health. The sequenced sample was peripheral blood mononuclear cells. CDR3 DNA, as far as it was read: TGTGCCAGTAGTAAGGGGTTTGTATCCTACAATGAG. Its translation: CASSKGFVSYNE. The CDR3 in its entirety is CASSKGFVSYNEQFF.